The next 14 T cell receptor beta chains were all read from a single sample in a study of HIV-infected patients and healthy controls. cDNA was made from around 0.5 ug RNA using alpha and beta constant primers. Separate chain-specific third strand synthesis with multiplexing indices produced the alpha and beta libraries. One entry per CDR3 protein, called by TCRdb with MiXCR from the 5' RACE reads. The sample has about 14,000 distinct CDR3 sequences, more than 10% seen once. Antiretroviral therapy had run roughly three months, about 14 weeks, before follow-up blood collection. All unsorted peripheral T cells were captured because whole blood was used without fractionation. The sequencing here drew on blood, taken during antiretroviral therapy. Source of these receptors: an adult with HIV infection. The donor label of this sample is uncertain.

This clonotype showed up many times. J is TRBJ2-6 and V is TRBV10-2; D ambiguous. V lost 3 bases, J lost 0 bases, and 12 bases lay in between. This CDR3 spans 17 amino acids. The germline V gene has CDR1 WSHSY and CDR2 SAAADI. DNA of the CDR3: TGCGCCAGCAGTGAACCCCGGGTGGGCTCTGGGGCCAACGTCCTGACTTTC. It codes for CASSEPRVGSGANVLTF.

This clonotype appeared a few times. This rearrangement joins TRBV5-1 to TRBJ2-3; 10 bases are shared with TRBD1. Germline V gene lookup returns CDR1 SGHRS and CDR2 YFSETQ. The CDR3 totals 16 residues. With 4 bases clipped from V and 4 bases from J, the junction kept 9 bases outside the gene matches. CDR3 nucleotides: TGCGCCAGCAGCCCGCGGACAGGGGGAGTCTCAGATACGCAGTATTTT. This encodes CASSPRTGGVSDTQYF.

This clonotype occurred many times. CDR3 amino acids: CASSEQPNSNQPQHF. In nucleotides, the CDR3 is TGTGCCAGCAGTGAACAGCCAAATAGCAATCAGCCCCAGCATTTT. The V call is TRBV2, the J call TRBJ1-5; D is uncertain. From germline, CDR1 is SNHLY and CDR2 FYNNEI. The V gene lost 2 bases and the J gene lost 0 bases, with 8 bases spanning the gap. The CDR3 runs to 15 residues. Variable domain in full (rest from reference TRBV2 and TRBJ1-5): EPEVTQTPSHQVTQMGQEVILRCVPISNHLYFYWYRQILGQKVEFLVSFYNNEISEKSEIFDDQFSVERPDGSNFTLKIRSTKLEDSAMYFCASSEQPNSNQPQHFGDGTRLSIL.

This clonotype was found many times. This rearrangement joins TRBV4-1 to TRBJ2-3; D gene ambiguous. The CDR3 runs 17 residues. The ends were cut back, 1 base at V and 5 bases at J, with 19 bases in the middle. Looked up from germline, CDR1 is MGHRA and CDR2 is YSYEKL. The CDR3 coding sequence is TGCGCCAGCAGCCAAGCTACCCAGCCCGGCGGCGGAGATACGCAGTATTTT. It yields the protein CASSQATQPGGGDTQYF.

This clonotype has a count of ten or more. This chain connects TRBV5-5 to TRBJ2-5; TRBD1 aligns across 7 bases. CDR3 length: 14 residues. Losses at the gene ends were 4 bases for V and 5 bases for J; bases not matched to a gene: 8. Germline CDR1 reads SGHKS; CDR2 reads YYEKEE (reference sequence). CDR3 nucleotides: TGTGCCAGCAGCATCGGGACAGCGAGTGAGACCCAGTACTTC. Its protein is CASSIGTASETQYF.

This clonotype was detected many times. V usage is TRBV7-3 and J usage is TRBJ2-7; D might be TRBD1 or TRBD2, each matching 5 bases. CDR1 SGHTA and CDR2 FQGTGA come from the germline V gene. V lost 5 bases and J 6 bases, leaving 20 bases between the germline ends. This CDR3 comprises 15 residues. The CDR3 DNA is TGTGCCAGCAGCGGAGGAGATTCAGGGTTGAGCGAGCAGTACTTC. Encoded protein: CASSGGDSGLSEQYF.

This clonotype has a handful of counts. The gene calls are TRBV6-2 or TRBV6-3 and TRBJ2-5; tentative D call: TRBD2 (7 bases). V gave up 7 bases and J gave up 1 base, with 13 bases separating them. Germline-derived CDR1 and CDR2 are MNHEY and SVGEGT. The CDR3 has 14 residues. CDR3 loop: CASTLRGAQETQYF. CDR3 nucleotides: TGTGCCAGCACCCTTCGGGGGGCCCAAGAGACCCAGTACTTC.

V usage is TRBV12-3 or TRBV12-4 and J usage is TRBJ2-1, with D maybe TRBD2 (5 bases). The CDR3 length is 11 residues. Trimming removed 6 bases at V and 5 bases at J, with 5 bases between. The chain's CDR3 is CASRRDNEQFF. The CDR3 nucleotides read TGTGCCAGCAGGCGGGACAATGAGCAGTTCTTC.

This clonotype has ten or more counts. The V gene is TRBV6-5, the J gene TRBJ1-1, with TRBD1 matching 10 bases. Germline CDR1 reads MNHEY; CDR2 reads SVGAGI. J was trimmed by 1 base and V by 5 bases; bases with no gene match: 7. This CDR3 comprises 16 residues. The CDR3, as DNA: TGTGCCAGCAGTACCAGGGGACAGGGGTCGAACACTGAAGCTTTCTTT. This encodes CASSTRGQGSNTEAFF.

There are many counts of this clonotype. The chain employs TRBV9 and TRBJ2-5, with D unresolved. The CDR3 loop spans 14 amino acids. Trimming cost V 0 bases and J 7 bases, with 13 bases left between them. Germline V gene lookup returns CDR1 SGDLS and CDR2 YYNGEE. In nucleotides, the CDR3 is TGTGCCAGCAGCGTAGCTAGTATGCCGGGGACCCAGTACTTC. Its translation is CASSVASMPGTQYF.

This clonotype was recorded at least ten times. This rearrangement joins TRBV25-1 to TRBJ1-1; D ambiguous. Trimming removed 3 bases from V and 4 bases from J, with 9 bases in between. The germline V gene encodes CDR1 MGHDK and CDR2 SYGVNS. The CDR3 consists of 13 residues. The CDR3 coding sequence is TGTGCCAGCAGTGAGAGAGGGAGCACTGAAGCTTTCTTT. Its protein is CASSERGSTEAFF.

This clonotype was observed many times. The genes are TRBV20-1 and TRBJ2-1; tentatively, D is TRBD2 (7 bases). CDR1 DFQATT and CDR2 SNEGSKA come from the germline V gene (reference sequence). The CDR3 is 17 amino acids. The CDR3 protein is CSLPRGGGSQFVNEQFF. The CDR3 bases are TGCAGCCTCCCTAGGGGGGGGGGCTCCCAATTCGTCAATGAGCAGTTCTTC.

There are many counts of this clonotype. The chain uses TRBV5-1 and TRBJ2-4, with no clear D. Trimming stripped 2 bases from V and 6 bases from J, with 9 bases between. Germline assignment: CDR1 SGHRS and CDR2 YFSETQ. The CDR3 runs to 13 residues. The CDR3 here is CASSLPRANIQYF. In nucleotides, the CDR3 is TGCGCCAGCAGCTTACCAAGGGCAAACATTCAGTACTTC.

This clonotype was recorded a few times. This chain links TRBV24-1 with TRBJ2-1; 7 bases map to TRBD1. The CDR3 is 17 amino acids. Trimming took 5 bases from V and 0 from J; bases not matched to a gene: 9. Germline V gives CDR1 KGHDR, CDR2 SFDVKD. CDR3 sequence reads: CATSATTGISSYNEQFF. The CDR3 region has the DNA TGTGCCACCAGTGCCACGACAGGGATTAGCTCCTACAATGAGCAGTTCTTC.